This T cell receptor beta chain is drawn from a study of cytomegalovirus exposure and HLA in healthy donors. Study at large: Within the Caucasian-associated ancestry cluster were roughly 79% of the roughly 380 genotyped donors. Study observations and caveats: HLA allele associations emerged for 16,951 TCR beta sequences in a later analysis, at 0.05 false discovery rate.

The PCR used 60 Vbeta and 13 Jbeta primers. Measured with immunoSEQ multiplex PCR; TCRdb has only the in-frame clones, and not every one. The sample comprises 200,000 or so clones, approximately 80% of which are singletons, and more than 0.6% rests with the top ten. To note about this clone: Its antigen remains unidentified.

The V gene's germline CDR1 is SQVTM and CDR2 ANQGSEA. The CDR3 consists of 13 residues. V was cut by 3 bases and J by 1 base, with 9 bases left in between. This TCR was sampled from a boy aged 2 to 9 in good health and CMV-seronegative. Sequencing was carried out using PBMCs. The rearrangement uses TRBV29-1 and TRBJ1-2, with D hard to call. This CDR3 reads CSVDSVNNYGYTF. The CDR3 region has the DNA TGCAGCGTTGACAGCGTCAATAACTATGGCTACACCTTC.